A single sample is the source of the 12 T cell receptor beta chains below, sequenced in a study of CD8+ T cells in alopecia areata. Extracted RNA was reverse transcribed into cDNA, the sequencing template. The assay was immunoSEQ multiplex PCR, and TCRdb's table has in-frame clones only and misses some. The sample shows 150,000 to 200,000 clones, 64% of them seen only once. Treatment given: oral pan-JAK inhibitor, 5-10 mg twice daily. The sequences come from CD4+ T cells sorted from blood, collected around week 50, from a patient treated with tofacitinib. Receptors originate from a human donor with alopecia areata.

This chain uses TRBV4-3 with TRBJ2-7, with 7 bases identical to TRBD2. Trimming removed 1 base from V and 9 bases from J; junction bases left unmatched: 9. CDR1 is LGHNA, CDR2 YSLEER, per germline. This CDR3 contains 14 residues. CDR3 nucleotide sequence: TGCGCCAGCAGCCAAGGGCTGACAGCGGGGTTGCAGTACTTC. This gives the protein CASSQGLTAGLQYF.

This chain joins TRBV6-5 and TRBJ2-7; 9 positions agree with TRBD1. With V trimmed by 2 bases and J by 4 bases, 3 bases remained unmatched. Germline V CDR1 and CDR2: MNHEY, SVGAGI. The CDR3 totals 14 residues. CDR3 DNA: TGTGCCAGCAGTTACCTGGGACAGGGATACGAGCAGTACTTC. Translation: CASSYLGQGYEQYF.

Only one count was recorded for this clone. The V call is TRBV7-6, the J call TRBJ1-5; D perhaps matches TRBD1 (5 bases). Per the germline V gene, CDR1 is SGHVS and CDR2 is FNYEAQ. V lost 3 bases, J lost 13 bases, and 13 bases lay in between. The CDR3 totals 12 residues. CDR3 protein: CASSLPQGSQHF. The DNA for the CDR3 is TGTGCCAGCAGCTTGCCTCAGGGAAGTCAGCATTTT.

The V gene is TRBV29-1, the J gene TRBJ2-7, with TRBD1 matching 8 bases. This CDR3 comprises 13 residues. J was trimmed by 3 bases and V by 4 bases; bases with no gene match: 5. The germline V gene has CDR1 SQVTM and CDR2 ANQGSEA. Here the CDR3 reads CSVVQGAIYEQYF. The CDR3 DNA reads as TGCAGCGTTGTCCAGGGGGCCATCTACGAGCAGTACTTC.

V is TRBV29-1 and J is TRBJ2-6, with D maybe TRBD1 (5 bases). The CDR3 covers 14 residues. Germline CDR1 and CDR2: SQVTM and ANQGSEA. V was trimmed by 8 bases and J by 0 bases, leaving 11 bases between them. In DNA, the CDR3 is TGCAGCATTGTTCAGGGCTCTGGGGCCAACGTCCTGACTTTC. Encoded protein: CSIVQGSGANVLTF.

This rearrangement joins TRBV7-8 to TRBJ1-3; no clear D gene. Germline V gene lookup returns CDR1 SGHVS and CDR2 FQNEAQ. CDR3 length: 13 residues. V was shortened by 4 bases and J by 4 bases, with 8 bases between the two germline ends. CDR3 DNA sequence: TGTGCCAGCAGCTCTATGGGGGGAAACACCATATATTTT. Translation: CASSSMGGNTIYF.

This sequence joins TRBV5-1 and TRBJ2-5; D possibly corresponds to TRBD2 (7 bases). CDR1 is SGHRS and CDR2 is YFSETQ in the germline V gene. The CDR3 extends over 15 amino acids. Trimming stripped 0 bases from V and 4 bases from J, with 13 bases between. The CDR3 sequence is CASSLDGGAGETQYF. DNA of the CDR3: TGCGCCAGCAGCTTGGATGGGGGGGCCGGAGAGACCCAGTACTTC.

The genes are TRBV7-8 and TRBJ2-7; 8 positions match TRBD1. The CDR3 length is 14 residues. From germline, CDR1 is SGHVS and CDR2 FQNEAQ. J gave up 2 bases and V 5 bases, and 5 bases lay outside the gene matches. CDR3 in DNA: TGTGCCAGCAGCGGCCAGGGACAGGCCTACGAGCAGTACTTC. Its protein is CASSGQGQAYEQYF.

This chain connects TRBV2 to TRBJ1-2; D is unresolved. Germline CDR1 and CDR2: SNHLY and FYNNEI. The CDR3 sequence is 14 residues long. V was shortened by 2 bases and J by 6 bases, with 13 bases between the two germline ends. Written as DNA, the CDR3 is TGTGCCAGCAGTGAAATTGGGGTTGACGATGGCTACACCTTC. As protein: CASSEIGVDDGYTF.

The rearrangement uses TRBV27 and TRBJ2-5; TRBD2 matches at 10 bases. The V segment lost 6 bases and the J segment 4 bases; nucleotides outside the gene matches: 2. CDR3 length: 13 amino acids. In germline, CDR1 is MNHEY, CDR2 SMNVEV (reference sequence). CDR3 nucleotides: TGTGCCAGCAGACTAGCGGGGCCAGAGACCCAGTACTTC. As protein: CASRLAGPETQYF.

This clone has at least ten counts. This chain uses TRBV10-3 with TRBJ1-2; tentative D call: TRBD1 (6 bases). The length of the CDR3 is 14 residues. The ends were cut back, 2 bases at V and 2 bases at J, with 9 bases in the middle. Germline CDR1 reads ENHRY; CDR2 reads SYGVKD. CDR3 nucleotide sequence: TGTGCCATCAGTGAGCACAGGGCCAACTATGGCTACACCTTC. Protein product: CAISEHRANYGYTF.

This clone was recorded once. The V call is TRBV7-7, the J call TRBJ2-6; maybe TRBD1 (6 bases). Germline values: CDR1 SSHAT, CDR2 FNYEAQ (reference sequence). V lost 5 bases, J lost 0 bases, and 20 bases lay in between. The CDR3 runs 19 residues. The CDR3, as DNA: TGTGCCAGCAGCGCCGGTCCGGGACAAAAAGGCTCTGGGGCCAACGTCCTGACTTTC. It specifies CASSAGPGQKGSGANVLTF. Complete variable domain (other parts from reference TRBV7-7 and TRBJ2-6): GAGVSQSPRYKVTKRGQDVTLRCDPISSHATLYWYQQALGQGPEFLTYFNYEAQPDKSGLPSDRFSAERPEGSISTLTIQRTEQRDSAMYRCASSAGPGQKGSGANVLTFGAGSRLTVL.